These T cell receptor beta chains were read from a single sample in a study of T-cell memory formation after mild COVID-19. TCRdb re-called the 5' RACE reads with MiXCR, one entry per CDR3 protein. The sample lists 550,000 to 650,000 distinct CDR3 sequences, approximately 15% seen once, with around 7.8% in the top ten. Sequencing used PBMCs or a T cell subset sorted from them (not recorded which). The source is an adult woman who had mild COVID-19 (a few samples of this study predate the infection). Cell type and time point are not known. The CDR3 runs from the conserved cysteine through the conserved F or W. A D gene is named only where the DNA matches it firmly. Clone size is not always given. Where it is, it says once, few, many or a class for expanded clones.

j_gene,abundance,v_gene,d_gene,CDR3nt,CDR3aa
TRBJ2-7,NA,TRBV20-1,TRBD1,TGCAGTGCTCCAAACGGACAGGGGCTACACGAGCAGTACTTC,CSAPNGQGLHEQYF
TRBJ1-4,NA,TRBV9,TRBD1,TGTGCCAGCAGCGCAGACGGATGGACAGGATCGGCTGAAAAACTGTTTTTT,CASSADGWTGSAEKLFF
TRBJ1-1,few,TRBV5-4,NA,TGTGCCAGCAGCTTGGCACAGGGAAGGGGTGAAGCTTTCTTT,CASSLAQGRGEAFF
TRBJ1-2,few,TRBV4-2,NA,TGTGCCAGCAGCCAACTCGATTATGGCTACACCTTC,CASSQLDYGYTF
TRBJ2-2,few,TRBV24-1,NA,TGTGCCACCAGTGACACTAGAAACACCGGGGAGCTGTTTTTT,CATSDTRNTGELFF
TRBJ2-5,few,TRBV7-9,NA,TGTGCCAGCAGCCCCGGAGGAGGGGCCATGCAAGAGACCCAGTACTTC,CASSPGGGAMQETQYF
TRBJ1-4,few,TRBV4-1,NA,TGCGCCAGCAGCCAAGATAGGGCCGGCGGCGTTAATGAAAAACTGTTTTTT,CASSQDRAGGVNEKLFF
TRBJ2-3,once,TRBV7-8,NA,TGTGCCAGCAGCTTGGGGGGATACTTAGATACGCAGTATTTT,CASSLGGYLDTQYF
TRBJ2-5,few,TRBV4-2,TRBD2,TGTGCCAGCAGCCAAGATCTACTAGCGGGAGGGCCGGAGACCCAGTACTTC,CASSQDLLAGGPETQYF
TRBJ2-3,NA,TRBV6-1,NA,TGTGCCAGCAGTCCCCGGGACAATGGGGATACGCAGTATTTT,CASSPRDNGDTQYF
TRBJ1-6,few,TRBV14,TRBD1,TGTGCCAGCAGGCGGACAGGGGAGAGCTCACCCCTCCACTTT,CASRRTGESSPLHF
TRBJ2-5,NA,TRBV5-1,NA,TGCGCCAGCACCCCCCCGGTCGGGGGGACCCAGTACTTC,CASTPPVGGTQYF
TRBJ1-4,few,TRBV6-5,NA,TGTGCCAGCAGTTACTCGTCCCAAACGAGAAAACTGTTTTTT,CASSYSSQTRKLFF
TRBJ1-5,NA,TRBV10-3,NA,TGTGCCATCAGTGCGGGGGGAGGTAATCAGCCCCAGCATTTT,CAISAGGGNQPQHF
TRBJ1-6,NA,TRBV2,NA,TGTGCCAGCAACGACGGAAATTCACCCCTCCACTTT,CASNDGNSPLHF
TRBJ1-1,NA,TRBV4-2,TRBD1,TGTGCCAGCAGCCCAAGACAGGGTGGCGGAATGAACACTGAAGCTTTCTTT,CASSPRQGGGMNTEAFF
TRBJ2-6,NA,TRBV25-1,NA,TGTGCCAGCAGTGAATCGGCGACCGCTCCCCCCATCTCTGGGGCCAACGTCCTGACTTTC,CASSESATAPPISGANVLTF
TRBJ1-1,NA,TRBV14,NA,TGTGCCAGCAGCCGCAGGGTGATGAACACTGAAGCTTTCTTT,CASSRRVMNTEAFF
TRBJ2-3,NA,TRBV4-1,TRBD2,TGCGCCAGCGGCAGGACTAGCGGGGGGCAACGATCTAGCACAGATACGCAGTATTTT,CASGRTSGGQRSSTDTQYF
TRBJ2-3,NA,TRBV5-1,TRBD1,TGCGCCAGCAGCGCGGGGACAGGACTACGCACAGATACGCAGTATTTT,CASSAGTGLRTDTQYF
TRBJ1-5,few,TRBV7-6,TRBD1,TGTGCCAGCAGCTTAGTCGCAGGGGGCGGCAATCAGCCCCAGCATTTT,CASSLVAGGGNQPQHF
TRBJ2-5,few,TRBV20-1,TRBD2,TGCAGTGCTTCCCCGCGGACTAGCGTGGAGACCCAGTACTTC,CSASPRTSVETQYF
TRBJ2-1,NA,TRBV7-2,TRBD2,TGTGCCAGCAGCTTCCGGGTAGCGGGGGGGCCTCGAAATGAGCAGTTCTTC,CASSFRVAGGPRNEQFF
TRBJ2-3,few,TRBV7-9,NA,TGTGCCAGCAGCTTAACGGGACTGTCCACAGATACGCAGTATTTT,CASSLTGLSTDTQYF
TRBJ1-1,few,TRBV13,NA,TGTGCCAGCAGCTTGAGGGGGTTTGGTAGAGCTTTCTTT,CASSLRGFGRAFF
TRBJ2-3,few,TRBV29-1,NA,TGCAGCGTTGAGGGACACTACACAGATACGCAGTATTTT,CSVEGHYTDTQYF
TRBJ2-7,NA,TRBV7-2,NA,TGTGCCAGCAGCTTCCCAGGGAGCGAGCAGTACTTC,CASSFPGSEQYF
TRBJ2-3,NA,TRBV9,TRBD2,TGTGCCAGCAGCGTAGGGTCTAGCGGGAGCTCGACGCAGTATTTT,CASSVGSSGSSTQYF
TRBJ1-1,many,TRBV6-5,TRBD1,TGTGCCAGCAGTCGCACAGGGGGTCTTAACACTGAAGCTTTCTTT,CASSRTGGLNTEAFF
TRBJ2-4,few,TRBV11-3,NA,TGTGCCAGCAGCTTATACACCAGTACGGACAGCCAAAACATTCAGTACTTC,CASSLYTSTDSQNIQYF
TRBJ2-5,few,TRBV2,NA,TGTGCCAGCACTGGGCTTTTGGAGACCCAGTACTTC,CASTGLLETQYF
TRBJ2-7,NA,TRBV19,TRBD1,TGTGCCAGTAGACCCTCCGGGACAGACACTTACGAGCAGTACTTC,CASRPSGTDTYEQYF
TRBJ2-1,many,TRBV7-9,TRBD2,TGTGCCAGCAGCTTAATCGGGGGGATAGAGAACAATGAGCAGTTCTTC,CASSLIGGIENNEQFF
TRBJ2-7,NA,TRBV6-6,TRBD1,TGTGCCAGCAGTTACGGCTCTGGCAGGGGGCGATCTGGTGGGTCCTACGAGCAGTACTTC,CASSYGSGRGRSGGSYEQYF
TRBJ1-5,few,TRBV24-1,NA,TGTGCCACCAGTGATCCAGACAGGCCATCGCCCCAGCATTTT,CATSDPDRPSPQHF
TRBJ2-5,many,TRBV12-3/TRBV12-4,NA,TGTGCCAGCAGTTTAGGGTATCGAGAAGAGACCCAGTACTTC,CASSLGYREETQYF
TRBJ2-1,few,TRBV5-1,NA,TGCGCCAGCAGCCTCGGTGGGGTAGGGGATGAGCAGTTCTTC,CASSLGGVGDEQFF
TRBJ1-2,many,TRBV7-9,NA,TGTGCCAGCAGCTTCGGATTAGAAAACTATGGCTACACCTTC,CASSFGLENYGYTF
TRBJ2-1,NA,TRBV7-9,NA,TGTGCCAGCAGCTTAGCGGCCAATACAAATGAGCAGTTCTTC,CASSLAANTNEQFF
TRBJ2-2,NA,TRBV2,NA,TGTGCCAGCGGGAGGAAGAGAACCGGGGAGCTGTTTTTT,CASGRKRTGELFF
TRBJ2-7,NA,TRBV3-1,TRBD2,TGTGCCAGCAGCCCGAGGGGAGGGACCTACGAGCAGTACTTC,CASSPRGGTYEQYF
TRBJ2-2,few,TRBV29-1,TRBD2,TGCAGCGTTCGGAAGGTACGAGGAGAACCGGGACTAGCGGGCACCGGGGAGCTGTTTTTT,CSVRKVRGEPGLAGTGELFF